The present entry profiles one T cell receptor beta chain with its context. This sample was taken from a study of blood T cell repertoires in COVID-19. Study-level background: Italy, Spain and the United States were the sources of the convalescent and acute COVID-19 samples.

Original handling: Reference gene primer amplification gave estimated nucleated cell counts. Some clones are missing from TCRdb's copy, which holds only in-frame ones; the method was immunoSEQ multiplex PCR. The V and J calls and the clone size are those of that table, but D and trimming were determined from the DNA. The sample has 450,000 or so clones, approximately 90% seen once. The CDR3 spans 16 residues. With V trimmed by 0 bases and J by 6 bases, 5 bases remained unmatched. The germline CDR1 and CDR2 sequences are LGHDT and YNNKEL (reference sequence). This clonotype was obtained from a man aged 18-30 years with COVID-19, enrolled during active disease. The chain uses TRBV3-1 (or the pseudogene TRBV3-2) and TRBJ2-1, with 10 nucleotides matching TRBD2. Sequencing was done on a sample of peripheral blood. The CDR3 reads CASSQEGGLAFNEQFF. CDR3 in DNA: TGTGCCAGCAGCCAAGAAGGGGGACTAGCGTTCAATGAGCAGTTCTTC.